This TCR beta chain was recovered during a study of long-term antiretroviral therapy in people with HIV. Concerning this clone: The antigen is undetermined.

The CDR3 is 14 amino acids. Germline assignment: CDR1 MNHEY and CDR2 SMNVEV (reference sequence). The V and J ends lost 7 bases and 8 bases, in that order; junction bases with no gene match: 10. Study-level points and caveats: HIV repertoires covered narrower CDR3 length ranges than controls did.

A v3.0 immunoSEQ assay was performed at survey level. The assay was immunoSEQ multiplex PCR, and TCRdb's table has in-frame clones only and misses some. The sample yields approximately 34,000 clones, over 80% seen once. This chain uses TRBV27 with TRBJ2-1, with 8 bases lining up with TRBD2. Specimen: unsorted PBMCs, collected 1 year after starting antiretroviral therapy. This receptor was obtained from a young man with HIV. The DNA of the CDR3 is TGTGCCAGCACCCAGCGGACTAGCTTCGATGAGCAGTTCTTC. Its translation: CASTQRTSFDEQFF.